This T cell receptor (beta chain) stems from a study of T cell responses to AZD1222 COVID-19 vaccine. Study-level findings and limits: Most donors were white British and more were female, and clonal diversity was possibly underestimated.

Only in-frame clones appear in the TCRdb table, and some are missing; sequencing was by immunoSEQ multiplex PCR. The sample shows some 190,000 clones, approximately 90% of them seen only once. Note on this clone: What it recognizes is unknown.

This CDR3 region has 15 residues. Germline CDR1 reads LNHDA; CDR2 reads SQIVND (reference sequence). Trimming cost V 1 base and J 1 base, with 11 bases left between them. The sequenced sample was peripheral blood, obtained 28 days after the second AZD1222 dose. The receptor was isolated from an adult who received the AZD1222 COVID-19 vaccine. The chain uses TRBV19 and TRBJ2-7; TRBD1 might be the D (6 bases). CDR3 loop: CASSIVGTSSYEQYF. In DNA form, the CDR3 reads TGTGCCAGTAGTATAGTAGGGACATCTTCCTACGAGCAGTACTTC.